The rows below give T cell receptor beta chains drawn from one sample of a study of blood T cell repertoires in COVID-19. Profiled with immunoSEQ multiplex PCR; TCRdb holds only in-frame clones, not every one. The sample holds 80,000 to 95,000 clones, roughly 88% seen once. The sample comprised peripheral blood. Every receptor here comes from a man aged 70 or older with acute or convalescent COVID-19. Each CDR3 is given with its conserved first and last residue. Fields, in order: clone size, J gene, V gene, D gene, CDR3 protein, CDR3 DNA. D genes are given only for firm matches. The size of a clone is reported for some rows only, either as once, few or many, or as a class for expanded clones.

NA | TRBJ2-3 | TRBV4-1 | NA | CASSQGGGNRYRAPDTQYF | TGCGCCAGCAGCCAAGGGGGGGGAAACAGGTACAGGGCGCCAGATACGCAGTATTTT
NA | TRBJ1-1 | TRBV9 | TRBD1 | CASSVQGGLGTEAFF | TGTGCCAGCAGCGTACAGGGGGGCCTCGGGACTGAAGCTTTCTTT
NA | TRBJ1-2 | TRBV15 | TRBD1 | CATSTTTGADYGYTF | TGTGCCACCAGCACCACGACAGGGGCGGACTATGGCTACACCTTC
NA | TRBJ2-2 | TRBV18 | NA | CASSPVPLTGELFF | TGTGCCAGCTCACCAGTCCCCCTCACCGGGGAGCTGTTTTTT
NA | TRBJ2-3 | TRBV30 | NA | CAGKTGLSTDTQYF | TGTGCCGGAAAGACAGGACTGAGCACAGATACGCAGTATTTT
NA | TRBJ2-3 | TRBV7-2 | TRBD1 | CASSYWGTGGTDTQYF | TGTGCCAGCAGCTATTGGGGGACAGGTGGCACAGATACGCAGTATTTT
NA | TRBJ1-5 | TRBV18 | NA | CASSLQGKDQPQHF | TGTGCCAGCTCACTACAGGGTAAGGATCAGCCCCAGCATTTT
once | TRBJ1-2 | TRBV6-5 | NA | CASSYNRDNYGYTF | TGTGCCAGCAGTTACAACAGGGATAACTATGGCTACACCTTC
NA | TRBJ2-3 | TRBV5-4 | NA | CASSSEASRADTQYF | TGTGCCAGCAGCTCTGAGGCCTCGAGGGCAGATACGCAGTATTTT
few | TRBJ1-5 | TRBV5-6 | TRBD1 | CASSQGDRGLWNQPQHF | TGTGCCAGCAGCCAAGGGGACAGGGGATTATGGAATCAGCCCCAGCATTTT
NA | TRBJ2-1 | TRBV10-3 | NA | CAISEQGPYNEQFF | TGTGCCATCAGTGAACAGGGCCCCTACAATGAGCAGTTCTTC
NA | TRBJ2-7 | TRBV5-4 | TRBD1 | CASSLGQGALPGYEQYF | TGTGCCAGCAGCTTGGGGCAGGGGGCTCTCCCTGGATACGAGCAGTACTTC
NA | TRBJ2-1 | TRBV9 | TRBD2 | CASSVGTSGGLRNEQFF | TGTGCCAGCAGCGTAGGTACTAGCGGGGGGTTGAGGAATGAGCAGTTCTTC
NA | TRBJ2-7 | TRBV28 | TRBD2 | CASSVPSGPSYEQYF | TGTGCCAGCAGTGTACCTAGCGGGCCCTCCTACGAGCAGTACTTC
few | TRBJ1-1 | TRBV7-3 | NA | CASSLRAEAFF | TGTGCCAGCAGCTTACGGGCTGAAGCTTTCTTT
once | TRBJ1-2 | TRBV24-1 | TRBD1 | CATSEYRGSGYTF | TGTGCCACCAGTGAATACAGGGGTTCTGGCTACACCTTC
NA | TRBJ1-6 | TRBV10-3 | TRBD1 | CAISDSTGGYNSPLHF | TGTGCCATCAGTGACTCGACAGGGGGTTATAATTCACCCCTCCACTTT
NA | TRBJ2-7 | TRBV28 | NA | CASSFLLRTTTHYEQYF | TGTGCCAGCAGTTTCCTCCTCAGAACTACAACCCACTACGAGCAGTACTTC
NA | TRBJ1-2 | TRBV24-1 | NA | CATSQLSGAGERYGYTF | TGTGCCACCAGCCAACTCTCCGGGGCAGGGGAGCGCTATGGCTACACCTTC
NA | TRBJ2-7 | TRBV5-6 | TRBD1 | CASSFVGQGNYEQYF | TGTGCCAGCAGCTTTGTCGGACAGGGGAACTACGAGCAGTACTTC
NA | TRBJ2-3 | TRBV19 | TRBD2 | CASTKLQRGPSTDTQYF | TGTGCCAGTACGAAGCTCCAGCGGGGGCCTAGCACAGATACGCAGTATTTT
NA | TRBJ1-6 | TRBV30 | NA | CAWSVLIGGNSPLHF | TGTGCCTGGAGTGTACTAATAGGGGGTAATTCACCCCTCCACTTT
once | TRBJ1-5 | TRBV10-2 | TRBD1 | CASSEPGGGQPQHF | TGCGCCAGCAGTGAGCCAGGGGGCGGTCAGCCCCAGCATTTT
few | TRBJ1-2 | TRBV6-1 | TRBD1 | CASSEGGTGYYGYTF | TGTGCCAGCAGTGAAGGAGGGACAGGGTACTATGGCTACACCTTC
NA | TRBJ1-1 | TRBV2 | NA | CASSEGQGILNTEAFF | TGTGCCAGCAGTGAAGGGCAGGGCATATTGAACACTGAAGCTTTCTTT
few | TRBJ2-4 | TRBV5-1 | TRBD2 | CASSPEGLAGGGHIQYF | TGCGCCAGCAGCCCGGAAGGACTAGCGGGAGGGGGACACATTCAGTACTTC
NA | TRBJ2-3 | TRBV19 | TRBD2 | CASSDSGRAPDTQYF | TGTGCCAGTAGTGATAGCGGGAGGGCCCCAGATACGCAGTATTTT
NA | TRBJ2-7 | TRBV10-3 | TRBD1 | CAIMRTGSYEQYF | TGTGCCATTATGCGGACAGGCTCCTACGAGCAGTACTTC
NA | TRBJ2-1 | TRBV6-5 | NA | CASSYHRSNEQFF | TGTGCCAGCAGTTACCACCGGAGCAATGAGCAGTTCTTC
NA | TRBJ2-7 | TRBV10-3 | TRBD1 | CAISESNRGTEQYF | TGTGCCATCAGTGAGTCGAACAGGGGAACCGAGCAGTACTTC
NA | TRBJ1-2 | TRBV7-9 | TRBD1 | CASNPQGARGYTF | TGTGCCAGCAACCCACAGGGGGCAAGAGGCTACACCTTC
NA | TRBJ2-7 | TRBV10-2 | TRBD2 | CASSGQRGRPYEQYF | TGCGCCAGCAGTGGACAGCGGGGGCGCCCCTACGAGCAGTACTTC
NA | TRBJ2-5 | TRBV7-2 | NA | CASRPRGAWETQYF | TGTGCCAGCAGACCCAGGGGTGCGTGGGAGACCCAGTACTTC
NA | TRBJ2-2 | TRBV5-5 | TRBD1 | CASSLTGQGNTGELFF | TGTGCCAGCAGCTTGACTGGACAGGGGAACACCGGGGAGCTGTTTTTT
NA | TRBJ1-5 | TRBV2 | NA | CASSVEGVGGQPQHF | TGTGCCAGCAGTGTTGAGGGGGTAGGAGGTCAGCCCCAGCATTTT
NA | TRBJ2-7 | TRBV6-5 | TRBD1 | CATTGSYEQYF | TGTGCCACGACAGGGTCCTACGAGCAGTACTTC
NA | TRBJ2-3 | TRBV29-1 | TRBD2 | CSVLASGNTQYF | TGCAGCGTCCTCGCTAGCGGGAATACGCAGTATTTT
NA | TRBJ2-1 | TRBV5-1 | TRBD2 | CASSSTGTSAYEQFF | TGCGCCAGCAGCTCTACCGGGACTAGCGCTTATGAGCAGTTCTTC
NA | TRBJ2-5 | TRBV2 | NA | CASAAFQETQYF | TGTGCCAGCGCCGCGTTCCAAGAGACCCAGTACTTC
NA | TRBJ1-4 | TRBV28 | NA | CASSSGGAGEKLFF | TGTGCCAGCAGTTCGGGAGGGGCGGGTGAAAAACTGTTTTTT
NA | TRBJ2-1 | TRBV4-1 | TRBD2 | CASRRAGGPRWEQFF | TGCGCCAGCAGGAGAGCGGGGGGGCCCCGATGGGAGCAGTTCTTC